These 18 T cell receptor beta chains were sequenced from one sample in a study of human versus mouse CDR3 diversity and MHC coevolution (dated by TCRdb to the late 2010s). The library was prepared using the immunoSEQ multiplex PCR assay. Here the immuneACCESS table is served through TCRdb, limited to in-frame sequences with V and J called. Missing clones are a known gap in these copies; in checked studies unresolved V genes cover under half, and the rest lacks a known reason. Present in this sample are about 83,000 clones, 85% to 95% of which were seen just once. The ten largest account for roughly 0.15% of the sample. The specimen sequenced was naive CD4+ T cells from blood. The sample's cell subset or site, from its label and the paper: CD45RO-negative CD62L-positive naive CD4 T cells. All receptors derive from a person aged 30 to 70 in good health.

For the CDR3, the DNA is TGTGCCAGCAGGCCGGGACAGGAGTCCTACGAGCAGTACTTC. This encodes CASRPGQESYEQYF. This rearrangement joins TRBV6-1 to TRBJ2-7, with 8 nucleotides matching TRBD1. V lost 6 bases, J lost 1 base, and 5 bases stayed unmatched. Germline loops: CDR1 MNHNS, CDR2 SASEGT. This CDR3 region has 14 residues.

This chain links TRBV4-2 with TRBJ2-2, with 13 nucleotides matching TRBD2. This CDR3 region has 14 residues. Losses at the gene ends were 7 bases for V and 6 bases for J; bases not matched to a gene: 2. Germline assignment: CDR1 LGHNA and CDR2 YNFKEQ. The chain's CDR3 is CASTTSGGPGELFF. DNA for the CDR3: TGTGCCAGCACGACTAGCGGGGGGCCCGGGGAGCTGTTTTTT.

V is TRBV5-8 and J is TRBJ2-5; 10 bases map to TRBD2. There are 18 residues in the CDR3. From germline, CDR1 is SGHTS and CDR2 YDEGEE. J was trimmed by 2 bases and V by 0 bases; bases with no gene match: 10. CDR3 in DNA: TGTGCCAGCAGCTTGGGATCCAGCGGGGGGGCTCGGCAAGAGACCCAGTACTTC. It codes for CASSLGSSGGARQETQYF.

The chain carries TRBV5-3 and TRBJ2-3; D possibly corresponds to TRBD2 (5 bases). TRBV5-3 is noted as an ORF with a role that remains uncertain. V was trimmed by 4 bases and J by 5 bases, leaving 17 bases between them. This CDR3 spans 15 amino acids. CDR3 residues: CARSITCRDKDTQYF. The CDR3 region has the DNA TGTGCCAGAAGCATCACCTGTCGGGATAAAGATACGCAGTATTTT.

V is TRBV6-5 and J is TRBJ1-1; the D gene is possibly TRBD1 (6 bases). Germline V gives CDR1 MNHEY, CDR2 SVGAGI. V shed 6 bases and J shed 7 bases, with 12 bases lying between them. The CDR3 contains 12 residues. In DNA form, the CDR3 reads TGTGCCAGCAGGGAACAGGGCCATGAAGCTTTCTTT. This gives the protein CASREQGHEAFF.

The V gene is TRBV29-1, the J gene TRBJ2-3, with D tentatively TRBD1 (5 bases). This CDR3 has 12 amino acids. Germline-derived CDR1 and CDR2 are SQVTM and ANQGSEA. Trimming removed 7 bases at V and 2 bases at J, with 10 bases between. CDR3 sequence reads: CSARAYTDTQYF. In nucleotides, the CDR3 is TGCAGCGCCAGGGCCTACACAGATACGCAGTATTTT.

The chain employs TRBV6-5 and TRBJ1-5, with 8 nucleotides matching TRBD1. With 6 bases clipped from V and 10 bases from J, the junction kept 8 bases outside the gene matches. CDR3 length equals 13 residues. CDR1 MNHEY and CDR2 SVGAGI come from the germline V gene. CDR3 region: CASRRTGLSPQHF. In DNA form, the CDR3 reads TGTGCCAGCAGGCGGACAGGGCTCAGCCCCCAGCATTTT.

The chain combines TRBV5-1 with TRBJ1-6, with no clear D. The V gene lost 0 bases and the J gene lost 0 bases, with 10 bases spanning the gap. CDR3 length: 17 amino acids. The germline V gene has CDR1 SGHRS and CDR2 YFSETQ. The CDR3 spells CASSLDVLSSYNSPLHF. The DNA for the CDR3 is TGCGCCAGCAGCTTGGACGTACTGAGCTCCTATAATTCACCCCTCCACTTT.

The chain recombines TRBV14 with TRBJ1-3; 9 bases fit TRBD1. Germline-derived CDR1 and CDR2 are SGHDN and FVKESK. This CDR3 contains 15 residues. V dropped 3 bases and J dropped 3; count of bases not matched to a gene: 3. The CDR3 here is CASSQGQGSGNTIYF. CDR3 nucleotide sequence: TGTGCCAGCAGCCAGGGACAGGGCAGTGGAAACACCATATATTTT.

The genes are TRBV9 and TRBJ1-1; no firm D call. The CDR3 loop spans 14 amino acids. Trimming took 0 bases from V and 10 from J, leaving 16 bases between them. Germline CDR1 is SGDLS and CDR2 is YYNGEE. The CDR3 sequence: CASSVVETPGSAFF. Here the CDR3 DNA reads TGTGCCAGCAGCGTAGTTGAGACTCCGGGGTCAGCTTTCTTT.

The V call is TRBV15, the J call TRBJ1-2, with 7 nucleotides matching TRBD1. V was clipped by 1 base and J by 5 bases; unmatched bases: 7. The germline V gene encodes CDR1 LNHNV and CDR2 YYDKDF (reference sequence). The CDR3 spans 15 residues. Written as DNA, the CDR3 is TGTGCCACCAGCAGAGGAGAGACAGGGATTTATGGCTACACCTTC. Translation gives CATSRGETGIYGYTF.

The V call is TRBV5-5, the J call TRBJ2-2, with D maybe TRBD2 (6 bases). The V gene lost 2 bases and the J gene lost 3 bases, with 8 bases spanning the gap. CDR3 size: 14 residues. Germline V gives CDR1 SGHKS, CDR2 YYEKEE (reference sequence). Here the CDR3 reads CASSLPGDTGELFF. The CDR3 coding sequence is TGTGCCAGCAGCTTACCGGGGGACACCGGGGAGCTGTTTTTT.

The CDR3 nucleotides are TGTGCCTGGAGTGTAGACTTCACCGGGGAGCTGTTTTTT. This sequence encodes CAWSVDFTGELFF. This chain links TRBV30 with TRBJ2-2; no clear D gene. Between the trimmed V and J ends, which lost 0 bases and 4 bases, there was a span of 6 bases. This CDR3 spans 13 amino acids. The germline gives CDR1 GTSNPN, CDR2 SVGIG (reference sequence).

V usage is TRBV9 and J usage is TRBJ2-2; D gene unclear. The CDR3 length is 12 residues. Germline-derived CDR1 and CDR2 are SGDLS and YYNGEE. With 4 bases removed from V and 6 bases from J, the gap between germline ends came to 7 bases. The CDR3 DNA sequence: TGTGCCAGCAGCACGAGTGCCGGGGAGCTGTTTTTT. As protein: CASSTSAGELFF.

This CDR3 reads CAGRGAGTYEQYF. The CDR3 region has the DNA TGTGCAGGCAGGGGGGCAGGGACTTACGAGCAGTACTTC. The chain is built from TRBV6-1 and TRBJ2-7; TRBD1 might be the D (7 bases). The CDR3 contains 13 residues. CDR1 and CDR2 (germline): MNHNS, SASEGT.

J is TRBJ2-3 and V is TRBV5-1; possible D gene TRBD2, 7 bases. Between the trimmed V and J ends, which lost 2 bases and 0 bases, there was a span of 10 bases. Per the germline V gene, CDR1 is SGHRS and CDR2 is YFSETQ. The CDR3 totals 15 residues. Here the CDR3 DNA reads TGCGCCAGCAGCTTTTCGGGGGGCAGCACAGATACGCAGTATTTT. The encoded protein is CASSFSGGSTDTQYF.

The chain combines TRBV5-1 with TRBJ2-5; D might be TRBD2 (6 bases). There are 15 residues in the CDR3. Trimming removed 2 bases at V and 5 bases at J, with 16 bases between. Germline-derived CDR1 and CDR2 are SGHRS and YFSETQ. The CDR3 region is CASSFPRLGQETQYF. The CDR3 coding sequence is TGCGCCAGCAGCTTCCCCCGACTAGGTCAGGAGACCCAGTACTTC.

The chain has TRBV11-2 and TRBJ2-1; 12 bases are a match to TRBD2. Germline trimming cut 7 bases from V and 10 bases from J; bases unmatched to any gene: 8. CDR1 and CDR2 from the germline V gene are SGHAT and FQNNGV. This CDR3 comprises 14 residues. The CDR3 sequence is CASTPGLAGEEQFF. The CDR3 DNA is TGTGCCAGCACCCCGGGACTAGCGGGTGAGGAGCAGTTCTTC.